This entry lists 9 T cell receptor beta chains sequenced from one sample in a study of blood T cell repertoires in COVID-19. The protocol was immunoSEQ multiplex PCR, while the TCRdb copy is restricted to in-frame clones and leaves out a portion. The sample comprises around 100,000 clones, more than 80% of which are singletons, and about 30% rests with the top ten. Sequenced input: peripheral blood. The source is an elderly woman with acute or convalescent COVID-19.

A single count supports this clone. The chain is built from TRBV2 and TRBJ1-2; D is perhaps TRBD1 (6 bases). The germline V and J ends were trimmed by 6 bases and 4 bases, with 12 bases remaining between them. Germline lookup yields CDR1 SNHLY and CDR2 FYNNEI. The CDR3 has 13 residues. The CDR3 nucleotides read TGTGCCAGCAGCGCGGACAGAATCTATGGCTACACCTTC. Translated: CASSADRIYGYTF.

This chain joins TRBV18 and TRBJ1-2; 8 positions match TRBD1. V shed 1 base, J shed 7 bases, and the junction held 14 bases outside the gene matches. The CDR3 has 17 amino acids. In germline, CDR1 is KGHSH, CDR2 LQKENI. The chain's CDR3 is CASSPRGPLGQVGGYTF. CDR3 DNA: TGTGCCAGCTCACCACGAGGGCCTCTGGGACAGGTTGGTGGCTACACCTTC.

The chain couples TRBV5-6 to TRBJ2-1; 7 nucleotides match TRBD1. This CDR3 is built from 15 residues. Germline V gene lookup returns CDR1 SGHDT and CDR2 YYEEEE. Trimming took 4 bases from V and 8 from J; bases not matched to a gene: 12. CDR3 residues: CASSLIPTGKDEQFF. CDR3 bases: TGTGCCAGCAGCCTCATCCCGACAGGGAAGGATGAGCAGTTCTTC.

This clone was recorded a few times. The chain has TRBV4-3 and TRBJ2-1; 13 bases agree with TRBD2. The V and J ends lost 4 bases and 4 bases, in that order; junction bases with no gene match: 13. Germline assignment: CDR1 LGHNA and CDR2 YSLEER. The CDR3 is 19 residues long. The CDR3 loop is CASSRRLAGGEKRYNEQFF. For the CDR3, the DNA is TGCGCCAGCAGCCGTAGACTAGCGGGGGGCGAAAAACGTTACAATGAGCAGTTCTTC.

The CDR3 region has the DNA TGTGCCAGCAGCTTGGGGGGGCTGGGACAGCCCCAGCATTTT. It translates to CASSLGGLGQPQHF. The chain links TRBV5-6 to TRBJ1-5; the D gene is possibly TRBD1 (6 bases). The V gene lost 0 bases and the J gene lost 7 bases, with 11 bases spanning the gap. This CDR3 region has 14 residues. Germline V gene sequence: CDR1 SGHDT, CDR2 YYEEEE.

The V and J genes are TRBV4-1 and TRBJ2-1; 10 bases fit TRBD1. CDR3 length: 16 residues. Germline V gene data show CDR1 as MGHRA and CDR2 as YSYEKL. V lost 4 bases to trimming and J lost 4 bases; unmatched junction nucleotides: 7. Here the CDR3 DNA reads TGCGCCAGCAGCCCGTTCGGGACAGGGGAATACAATGAGCAGTTCTTC. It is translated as CASSPFGTGEYNEQFF.

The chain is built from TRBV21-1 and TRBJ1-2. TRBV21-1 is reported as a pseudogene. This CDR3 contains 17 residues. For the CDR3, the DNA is TGTGCCAGCAGTACCTATGGGGAGTTTTCTGCTAACTATGGCTACACCTTC. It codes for CASSTYGEFSANYGYTF.

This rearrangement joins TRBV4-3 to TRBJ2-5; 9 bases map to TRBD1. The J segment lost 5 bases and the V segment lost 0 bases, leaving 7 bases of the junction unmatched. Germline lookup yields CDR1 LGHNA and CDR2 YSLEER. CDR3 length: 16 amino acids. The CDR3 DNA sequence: TGCGCCAGCAGCCAAGACCCACAGGGGGCTCGGGAGACCCAGTACTTC. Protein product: CASSQDPQGARETQYF.

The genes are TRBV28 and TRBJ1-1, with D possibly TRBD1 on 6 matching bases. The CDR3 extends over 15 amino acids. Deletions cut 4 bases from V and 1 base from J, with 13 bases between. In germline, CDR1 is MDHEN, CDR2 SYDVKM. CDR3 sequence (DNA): TGTGCCAGCAGTTCAGGTCCGACAGGGAACACTGAAGCTTTCTTT. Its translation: CASSSGPTGNTEAFF.